This T cell receptor (beta chain) was retrieved from a study of T cells after yellow fever vaccination. TCRdb fed the 5' RACE reads into MiXCR, producing one record per CDR3 protein. The sample lists 500,000 to 650,000 distinct CDR3 sequences, about a sixth occurring once. This clonotype has ten or more counts. Antigen specificity is unknown. Germline CDR1 and CDR2: SGHTA and FQGNSA. V shed 5 bases, J shed 4 bases, and the junction held 7 bases outside the gene matches. The CDR3 is 15 amino acids. Whole-study results and caveats: A minor fraction of clonotypes spanned both CD4 and CD8 compartments.

This chain connects TRBV7-2 to TRBJ1-4; 7 nucleotides agree with TRBD1. The TCR was taken from a man between 18 and 35 years old who received the YFV17D yellow fever vaccine. This sample comprised PBMCs, obtained 5 days after the first yellow fever vaccination. Here the CDR3 DNA reads TGTGCCAGCAGCACACAGGGGTCCCATAATGAAAAACTGTTTTTT. As protein: CASSTQGSHNEKLFF.